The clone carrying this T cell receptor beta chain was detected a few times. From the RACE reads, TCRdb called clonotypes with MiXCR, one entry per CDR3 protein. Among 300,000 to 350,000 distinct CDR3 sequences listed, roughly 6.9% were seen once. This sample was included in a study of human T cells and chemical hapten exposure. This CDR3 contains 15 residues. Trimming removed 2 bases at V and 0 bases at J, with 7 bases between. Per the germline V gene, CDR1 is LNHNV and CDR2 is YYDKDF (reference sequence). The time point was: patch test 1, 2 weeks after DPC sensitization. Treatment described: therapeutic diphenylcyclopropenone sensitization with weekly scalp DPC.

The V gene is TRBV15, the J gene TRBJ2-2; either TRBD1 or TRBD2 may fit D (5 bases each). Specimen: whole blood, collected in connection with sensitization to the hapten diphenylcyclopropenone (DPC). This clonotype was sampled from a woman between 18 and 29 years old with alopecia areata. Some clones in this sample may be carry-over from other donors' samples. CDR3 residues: CATSRSGPNTGELFF. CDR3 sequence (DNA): TGTGCCACCAGCAGATCGGGACCGAACACCGGGGAGCTGTTTTTT.